These 27 T cell receptor beta chains share one sample of origin, sequenced in a study of cytomegalovirus exposure and HLA in healthy donors. PCR amplification relied on 60 Vbeta primers (plus 13 Jbeta primers). Only in-frame clones appear in the TCRdb table, and some are missing; sequencing was by immunoSEQ multiplex PCR. Found here are some 71,000 clones, around 70% of them singletons; the top ten hold less than 10%. Input material: PBMCs. The receptors originated from a woman in her fifties or sixties in good health and CMV-seropositive.

The chain is built from TRBV13 and TRBJ2-7, with a possible D match to TRBD1 (6 bases). Germline V gene data show CDR1 as PRHDT and CDR2 as FYEKMQ (reference sequence). V was shortened by 5 bases and J by 2 bases, with 13 bases between the two germline ends. The CDR3 runs to 14 residues. The CDR3 is CASSRDKPAYEQYF. The CDR3 DNA reads TGTGCCAGCAGCCGGGACAAACCGGCCTACGAGCAGTACTTC.

The genes are TRBV10-3 and TRBJ2-6; perhaps TRBD1 as D (6 bases). V lost 3 bases and J 4 bases, leaving 10 bases between the germline ends. The CDR3 has 15 amino acids. Looked up from germline, CDR1 is ENHRY and CDR2 is SYGVKD. CDR3 residues: CAISESGVGANVLTF. The CDR3 DNA reads as TGTGCCATCAGTGAATCAGGGGTCGGGGCCAACGTCCTGACTTTC.

The chain is built from TRBV30 and TRBJ2-7, with 8 bases matching TRBD1. This CDR3 is 12 amino acids long. V lost 2 bases to trimming and J lost 8 bases; unmatched junction nucleotides: 5. Per germline, CDR1 GTSNPN and CDR2 SVGIG (reference sequence). The CDR3 protein is CAWSRDRLKQYF. CDR3 coding DNA: TGTGCCTGGAGTCGGGACAGGCTAAAGCAGTACTTC.

The chain uses TRBV5-5 and TRBJ2-3; a weak D match, TRBD2 (6 bases). Germline V lookup: CDR1 SGHKS, CDR2 YYEKEE (reference sequence). V lost 2 bases and J 3 bases, leaving 19 bases between the germline ends. This CDR3 comprises 17 residues. The CDR3 DNA sequence: TGTGCCAGCAGCTTTATCTCGGGGGTGTTTCGGACAGATACGCAGTATTTT. Its protein is CASSFISGVFRTDTQYF.

The V gene is TRBV5-1, the J gene TRBJ2-1, with 11 bases fitting TRBD2. The V and J ends lost 4 bases and 8 bases, in that order; junction bases with no gene match: 8. CDR3 size: 15 residues. Germline V gene lookup returns CDR1 SGHRS and CDR2 YFSETQ. The CDR3 nucleotides are TGCGCCAGCAGCGGATTAGCGGGAGGGCCGGATGAGCAGTTCTTC. This gives the protein CASSGLAGGPDEQFF.

The chain combines TRBV28 with TRBJ2-5; no reliable D call. TRBJ2-7 matches the DNA end more closely, so the J call is doubtful. The CDR3 is 15 amino acids. Germline CDR1 MDHEN, CDR2 SYDVKM. The DNA of the CDR3 is TGTGCCAGCAGCTACTCCGCGACTCGCTCCTACGAGCAGTACTTC. Translation gives CASSYSATRSYEQYF.

This clone was seen a handful of times. This rearrangement joins TRBV5-1 to TRBJ2-3, with 9 bases identical to TRBD2. V lost 2 bases, J lost 2 bases, and 3 bases stayed unmatched. CDR1 and CDR2 from the germline V gene are SGHRS and YFSETQ. The CDR3 runs 15 residues. CDR3 amino acids: CASSLGGLATDTQYF. CDR3 nucleotides: TGCGCCAGCAGCTTAGGGGGACTAGCCACAGATACGCAGTATTTT. The full variable domain, rest sourced from reference TRBV5-1 and TRBJ2-3, is KAGVTQTPRYLIKTRGQQVTLSCSPISGHRSVSWYQQTPGQGLQFLFEYFSETQRNKGNFPGRFSGRQFSNSRSEMNVSTLELGDSALYLCASSLGGLATDTQYFGPGTRLTVL.

This clone was observed a handful of times. The chain joins TRBV6-1 to TRBJ2-2; TRBD2 might be the D (6 bases). Germline V gene data show CDR1 as MNHNS and CDR2 as SASEGT. With 0 bases removed from V and 9 bases from J, the gap between germline ends came to 8 bases. CDR3 size: 13 residues. The CDR3 reads CASSEAGGRELFF. DNA of the CDR3: TGTGCCAGCAGTGAAGCGGGGGGTAGGGAGCTGTTTTTT.

The chain uses TRBV7-2 and TRBJ1-1, with a possible D match to TRBD1 (5 bases). Germline CDR1 reads SGHTA; CDR2 reads FQGNSA. The CDR3 contains 13 residues. V lost 4 bases and J 6 bases, leaving 12 bases between the germline ends. As DNA, the CDR3 is TGTGCCAGCAGCTCGGGACTTTTGCCTGAAGCTTTCTTT. This encodes CASSSGLLPEAFF.

The chain recombines TRBV4-3 with TRBJ2-5; TRBD1 might be the D (6 bases). CDR1 and CDR2 (germline): LGHNA, YSLEER. V lost 1 base to trimming and J lost 0 bases, with 15 bases between them. The CDR3 contains 17 residues. DNA of the CDR3: TGCGCCAGCAGCCAAGCGGACGGGACAACCGACCAAGAGACCCAGTACTTC. Amino acid sequence: CASSQADGTTDQETQYF.

This chain joins TRBV28 and TRBJ2-7; TRBD1 aligns across 11 bases. Germline V CDR1 and CDR2: MDHEN, SYDVKM. Losses at the gene ends were 7 bases for V and 6 bases for J; bases not matched to a gene: 8. This CDR3 has 14 residues. This CDR3 reads CASTHPGTGGEQYF. CDR3 DNA sequence: TGTGCCAGCACCCACCCCGGGACAGGGGGCGAGCAGTACTTC.

The chain recombines TRBV18 with TRBJ1-6; tentative D call: TRBD1 (5 bases). CDR1 KGHSH and CDR2 LQKENI come from the germline V gene. Trimming cost V 3 bases and J 7 bases, with 13 bases left between them. CDR3 length: 15 amino acids. CDR3 loop: CASSPWGRSNSPLHF. The CDR3 region has the DNA TGTGCCAGCTCACCCTGGGGCAGGTCGAATTCACCCCTCCACTTT.

V and J are TRBV14 and TRBJ1-4, with D perhaps TRBD1 (5 bases). V lost 2 bases and J 10 bases, leaving 11 bases between the germline ends. Germline CDR1 is SGHDN and CDR2 is FVKESK. The CDR3 is 13 amino acids. The DNA of the CDR3 is TGTGCCAGCAGCCAACAGGGTTTGGGAAAACTGTTTTTT. This codes for CASSQQGLGKLFF.

The CDR3 DNA is TGTGCCATCAGTGAGGCACCGGGACAGGGACACGAGCAGTACTTC. It translates to CAISEAPGQGHEQYF. The rearrangement joins TRBV10-3 to TRBJ2-7; TRBD1 agrees at 9 bases. Trimming removed 2 bases from V and 5 bases from J; junction bases left unmatched: 7. This CDR3 is 15 amino acids long. Germline V gene data show CDR1 as ENHRY and CDR2 as SYGVKD.

This clone was picked up one time. The chain has TRBV14 and TRBJ2-5, with TRBD1 matching over 9 bases. Trimming removed 1 base from V and 2 bases from J; junction bases left unmatched: 8. The CDR3 is made up of 17 amino acids. The germline gives CDR1 SGHDN, CDR2 FVKESK. CDR3 region: CASSQVLGQGEQETQYF. The CDR3 nucleotides are TGTGCCAGCAGCCAAGTACTGGGACAGGGAGAGCAAGAGACCCAGTACTTC.

V is TRBV6-1 and J is TRBJ1-5; a weak D match, TRBD1 (6 bases). Germline CDR1 and CDR2: MNHNS and SASEGT. V was shortened by 0 bases and J by 7 bases, with 16 bases between the two germline ends. The CDR3 extends over 16 amino acids. The chain's CDR3 is CASSEALTGTGQPQHF. The DNA for the CDR3 is TGTGCCAGCAGTGAAGCGCTTACAGGGACGGGACAGCCCCAGCATTTT.

This clone was seen just once. V is TRBV29-1 and J is TRBJ1-4; the D gene is possibly TRBD1 (5 bases). CDR1 is SQVTM, CDR2 ANQGSEA, per germline. The CDR3 is 14 residues long. The CDR3 here is CTALQEGTPEKLFF. DNA of the CDR3: TGCACGGCCCTCCAGGAAGGGACTCCTGAAAAACTGTTTTTT. The entire variable domain, with the rest obtained from reference TRBV29-1 and TRBJ1-4, is as follows: SAVISQKPSRDICQRGTSLTIQCQVDSQVTMMFWYRQQPGQSLTLIATANQGSEATYESGFVIDKFPISRPNLTFSTLTVSNMSPEDSSIYLCTALQEGTPEKLFFGSGTQLSVL.

V usage is TRBV28 and J usage is TRBJ1-1, with unresolved D. Germline assignment: CDR1 MDHEN and CDR2 SYDVKM. This CDR3 has 12 amino acids. Trimming shortened V by 4 bases and J by 0 bases, and 3 bases separated the two germline ends. CDR3 bases: TGTGCCAGCAGTTCTATGAACACTGAAGCTTTCTTT. Translated: CASSSMNTEAFF.

This chain links TRBV5-1 with TRBJ2-2; D gene uncertain. Trimming stripped 0 bases from V and 1 base from J, with 7 bases between. The CDR3 is 15 amino acids. The germline CDR1 and CDR2 sequences are SGHRS and YFSETQ. For the CDR3, the DNA is TGCGCCAGCAGCTTGGCCCCAGGGAACACCGGGGAGCTGTTTTTT. Protein: CASSLAPGNTGELFF. Variable domain in full (rest from reference TRBV5-1 and TRBJ2-2): KAGVTQTPRYLIKTRGQQVTLSCSPISGHRSVSWYQQTPGQGLQFLFEYFSETQRNKGNFPGRFSGRQFSNSRSEMNVSTLELGDSALYLCASSLAPGNTGELFFGEGSRLTVL.

The CDR3 is CASSESGGRRNNEQFF. The CDR3 DNA sequence: TGCGCCAGCAGTGAGTCCGGCGGGAGAAGGAACAATGAGCAGTTCTTC. The rearrangement links TRBV10-1 to TRBJ2-1; 7 bases are a match to TRBD2. CDR1 is WNHNN, CDR2 SYGVQD, per germline (reference sequence). There are 16 residues in the CDR3. The V segment lost 0 bases and the J segment 5 bases; nucleotides outside the gene matches: 7.

The chain is built from TRBV7-9 and TRBJ2-7; D gene ambiguous. Looked up from germline, CDR1 is SEHNR and CDR2 is FQNEAQ (reference sequence). V was clipped by 2 bases and J by 5 bases, with 7 bases between them. The CDR3 is made up of 12 amino acids. CDR3 loop: CASSLLLHEQYF. CDR3 in DNA: TGTGCCAGCAGCTTATTACTCCACGAGCAGTACTTC.

This clone came up a few times. The chain uses TRBV11-2 and TRBJ2-2, with TRBD1 matching over 8 bases. This CDR3 contains 14 residues. Germline V gene sequence: CDR1 SGHAT, CDR2 FQNNGV. The junction had 4 bases not matched to a gene; V was cut back by 5 bases and J by 5 bases. The CDR3 is CASSTQGATGELFF. The CDR3 DNA reads TGTGCCAGCAGCACCCAGGGGGCGACCGGGGAGCTGTTTTTT.

J is TRBJ2-2 and V is TRBV2, with 7 positions matching TRBD2. V lost 4 bases, J lost 1 base, and 15 bases stayed unmatched. This CDR3 comprises 19 residues. Germline assignment: CDR1 SNHLY and CDR2 FYNNEI. The CDR3 DNA is TGTGCCAGCAGTGTTCGAGGTCCGGGAGGAGATTTGAACACCGGGGAGCTGTTTTTT. Translation: CASSVRGPGGDLNTGELFF.

The sample holds one count of this clone. The V gene is TRBV19, the J gene TRBJ2-2; 13 positions match TRBD2. From germline, CDR1 is LNHDA and CDR2 SQIVND (reference sequence). The CDR3 runs 15 residues. The V gene end was trimmed by 5 bases and the J gene end by 7 bases; junction bases not matched to a gene: 4. CDR3 protein: CASSFGLAGVGELFF. CDR3 in DNA: TGTGCCAGTAGTTTCGGACTAGCGGGAGTCGGGGAGCTGTTTTTT. The full variable domain, rest sourced from reference TRBV19 and TRBJ2-2, is DGGITQSPKYLFRKEGQNVTLSCEQNLNHDAMYWYRQDPGQGLRLIYYSQIVNDFQKGDIAEGYSVSREKKESFPLTVTSAQKNPTAFYLCASSFGLAGVGELFFGEGSRLTVL.

There are a few counts of this clone. The gene calls are TRBV11-3 and TRBJ2-3, with TRBD1 matching 7 bases. V shed 3 bases, J shed 6 bases, and the junction held 9 bases outside the gene matches. This CDR3 is built from 15 residues. Germline V CDR1 and CDR2: SGHNT, YENEEA. CDR3 nucleotides: TGTGCCAGCAGCTTCGGAACATTGGACAGGGATACGCAGTATTTT. It codes for CASSFGTLDRDTQYF.

This clone was seen only a few times. This CDR3 is CASSPPRGNEQFF. The DNA of the CDR3 is TGCGCCAGCAGCCCCCCCCGGGGTAATGAGCAGTTCTTC. V usage is TRBV10-1 and J usage is TRBJ2-1; tentative D call: TRBD2 (5 bases). This CDR3 comprises 13 residues. V was trimmed by 6 bases and J by 7 bases, leaving 13 bases between them. Germline lookup yields CDR1 WNHNN and CDR2 SYGVQD (reference sequence).

This chain links TRBV11-2 with TRBJ2-7, with 13 bases lining up with TRBD2. The trim removed 5 bases at V and 3 bases at J, leaving 7 bases unmatched. The germline V gene encodes CDR1 SGHAT and CDR2 FQNNGV. The CDR3 loop spans 16 amino acids. The CDR3 DNA follows: TGTGCCAGCAGCCCCGGACTAGCGGGGGCAAGCTACGAGCAGTACTTC. This sequence encodes CASSPGLAGASYEQYF.